This T cell receptor (beta chain) appears in the sequencing data of a study of OX40 agonist ivuxolimab in advanced cancers. Study-wide points: Clonal expansion was among the lowest in partial responders at 0.1-3.0 mg/kg, especially CD8+. More expanded clones were seen, on average, in CD8+ T cells than in CD4+. Antigen targets of the expanded peripheral T cells went undetermined.

Blood specimens came from baseline, cycle 4 day 1, and cycle 7 day 1. TCRdb's copy holds only in-frame clones and misses some; the assay was immunoSEQ multiplex PCR. The sample contains tens of thousands of clones, about three quarters of which appear only once. With regard to this clone: Antigen unknown.

The sequence was collected from an adult with an advanced solid tumor such as melanoma, head and neck, liver or kidney cancer. Sequenced here: CD4+ or CD8+ T cells sorted from blood, sampled in a trial of the OX40 agonist ivuxolimab.

The CDR3 reads CASSQGLIGLAGGIETQYF. In nucleotides, the CDR3 is TGTGCCAGCAGCCAAGGATTGATCGGACTAGCGGGGGGGATAGAGACCCAGTACTTC. The genes are TRBV14 and TRBJ2-5; 15 nucleotides align to TRBD2. J gave up 4 bases and V 1 base, and 10 bases lay outside the gene matches. The CDR3 extends over 19 amino acids. Germline V CDR1 and CDR2: SGHDN, FVKESK.